Listed here is a single T cell receptor beta chain. Its antigen remains unidentified. The sample holds no much larger clone one base away, and base qualities are not on file. TCRbeta CDR3 regions were amplified from genomic DNA using the immunoSEQ Assay, a bias-controlled multiplex PCR. Turning to the authors' computational methods: The number of nucleated cells in each sample was estimated from the amplification of reference gene primers within the assay. To quantify the absolute abundance of each unique TCRbeta CDR3 rearrangement, sequence reads were collapsed and filtered. For each sample, productive Simpson clonality was calculated as the square root of Simpson's diversity index over productive rearrangements. Here the immuneACCESS table is served through TCRdb, limited to in-frame sequences with V and J called. Missing clones are a known gap in these copies; in checked studies unresolved V genes cover under half, and the rest lacks a known reason. V and J calls and clone size follow that table, whereas D and trimming were derived from the DNA. The sample table holds about 100,000 clones, of which less than 75% were seen once. The ten largest clonotypes hold 1.5% to 2% of the sample.

This sample is part of a study of blood T cell repertoires in COVID-19 (TCRdb year 2020). For the wider study: Samples covering the acute and convalescent phases of COVID-19 were provided by collaborators in the United States, Italy and Spain. The material from the prospective study consisted of cDNA or gDNA derived from T cells, B-cell-depleted T cells, or PBMCs. The repertoires were released in a freely available public database intended as a resource for research on the immune response to SARS-CoV-2. Subjects who had been exposed to COVID-19, were actively infected with it, or had recovered from it provided the deeply sampled blood TCRbeta repertoires that made up the dataset. The samples were drawn from two sources: the first 160 participants of the ongoing ImmuneRACE study, and 1,000 to 1,500 subjects contributed by 6 global collaborators. HLA class I and class II types, where available, came from metadata supplied by the sample provider rather than from assay-based typing. Nearly every sample came with metadata listing a de-identified subject ID, COVID-19 status, age in years and sex.

Via the germline V gene (reference sequence), CDR1 is LNHDA and CDR2 SQIVND. The CDR3, from cysteine to phenylalanine, totals 16 residues. Just the 48-base CDR3 DNA is kept, in frame starting at base 1. Relative to germline, V is missing 3 bases and J is missing 2 bases, with 6 bases of the junction outside any gene match. Collaborating institutions collected whole blood in K2EDTA tubes following their own protocols. For TCRbeta analysis, collaborators shipped samples as frozen whole blood, isolated PBMCs, or DNA extracted from either of those sample types. Findings and caveats that apply to the study as a whole: The amount of clinical and demographic metadata varied by source and participant and was provided uncurated.

The clonotype was recovered from a woman aged 40 to 50 with acute or convalescent COVID-19. Input material: peripheral blood. The V gene is TRBV19 and the J gene is TRBJ1-2; 10 bases in between match TRBD1. CDR3 loop: CASSIIGTGENYGYTF. The sequence in DNA is TGTGCCAGTAGTATCATCGGGACAGGGGAGAACTATGGCTACACCTTC.